The T cell receptor (beta chain) under discussion was sequenced for a study of naive and memory T cell subsets. Study-wide findings and caveats: Between naive and memory subsets, TCR abundance power law exponents differed. RNA-based TCR counts may shift with T cell activation and differentiation.

V lost 5 bases to trimming and J lost 2 bases; unmatched junction nucleotides: 4. The CDR3 is 14 amino acids. Per the germline V gene, CDR1 is MNHNS and CDR2 is SASEGT. This clonotype was counted a few times. What it binds is unknown. Two oligonucleotides, mixed equimolar, formed the beta constant-region primer covering TRBC1 and TRBC2. Ligated cDNA was amplified by four rounds of PCR with nested alpha and beta constant-region primers and SP2. TCRdb re-analysed the UMI-ligation and nested PCR reads in MiXCR, keeping a single row per CDR3 protein. Of 95,000 to 150,000 distinct CDR3 sequences detected, around a third appear once; the ten largest clones hold approximately 0.9%.

V is TRBV6-1 and J is TRBJ2-7; 9 nucleotides align to TRBD1. The TCR was taken from a human donor in good health. Source material: central memory CD4+ T cells from blood. The CDR3 region is CASSRDRVTYEQYF. In nucleotides, the CDR3 is TGTGCCAGCAGTCGGGACAGGGTTACCTACGAGCAGTACTTC.